This T cell receptor (beta chain) stems from a study of Graves' ophthalmopathy and Graves' hyperthyroidism. Study outcomes and limitations: The study's model predicted ophthalmopathy progression at about 68% sensitivity and almost 75% specificity. Detected in blood as well were most expanded thyroid clonotypes with frequency above 0.001.

V lost 8 bases to trimming and J lost 0 bases, with 20 bases between them. The CDR3 length is 16 residues. The germline gives CDR1 MGHDK, CDR2 SYGVNS. On this clonotype: Its antigen is not identified.

Transcripts of RNA were the source for amplifying TCR beta CDR3 regions. HTBI primers primed a first-round RT-PCR, and a second-round multiplex PCR followed. MiXCR, applied by TCRdb to the multiplex PCR reads, yields one record per CDR3 protein. This table has around 1.1 million distinct CDR3 sequences, around a third appearing once. This clonotype was obtained from an adult man with Graves' hyperthyroidism. Sequencing used peripheral blood or thyroid tissue (not recorded which). The chain uses TRBV25-1 and TRBJ2-7, with a possible D match to TRBD1 (5 bases). This chain's CDR3 is CASSPDDSTPSYEQYF. The CDR3 nucleotides are TGTGCCAGCTCACCCGACGACAGCACCCCCTCCTACGAGCAGTACTTC.